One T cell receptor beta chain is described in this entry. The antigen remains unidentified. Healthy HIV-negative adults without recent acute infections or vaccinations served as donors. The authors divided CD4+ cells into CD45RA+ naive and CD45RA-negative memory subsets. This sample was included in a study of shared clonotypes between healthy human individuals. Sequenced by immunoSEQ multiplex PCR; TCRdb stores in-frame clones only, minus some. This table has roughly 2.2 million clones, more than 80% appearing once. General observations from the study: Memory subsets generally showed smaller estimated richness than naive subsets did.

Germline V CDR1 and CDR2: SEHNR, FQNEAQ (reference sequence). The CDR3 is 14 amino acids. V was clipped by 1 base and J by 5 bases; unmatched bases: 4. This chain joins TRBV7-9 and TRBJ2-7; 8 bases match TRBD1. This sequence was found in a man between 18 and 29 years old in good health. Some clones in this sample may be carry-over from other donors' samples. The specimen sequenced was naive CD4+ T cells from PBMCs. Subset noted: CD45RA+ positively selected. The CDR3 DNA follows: TGTGCCAGCAGCTTAGGACAGGGGCACCACGAGCAGTACTTC. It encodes CASSLGQGHHEQYF.